This TCR beta chain derives from a study of cytomegalovirus exposure and HLA in healthy donors. CDR3 length equals 14 residues. The germline CDR1 and CDR2 sequences are LNHDA and SQIVND (reference sequence). V gave up 6 bases and J gave up 7 bases; unmatched junction bases: 9. Of note for this clone: Its antigen is as yet unknown.

Broader study findings: Upon later analysis, HLA-associated TCR beta chains proved more clonally expanded than other, equally common chains. A list of around 150 TCR beta chains associated with cytomegalovirus was given. Cytomegalovirus status was reportedly diagnosed by the classifier with high specificity and sensitivity.

PCR primers comprised 60 Vbeta and 13 Jbeta primers. Here immunoSEQ multiplex PCR was the method, and the copy in TCRdb shows in-frame clones only, minus some. Of some 220,000 clones in the sample, around four fifths were seen once. This sequence was found in a boy between 5 and 17 years old in good health and CMV-seronegative. The sample consisted of PBMCs. The chain combines TRBV19 with TRBJ1-5, with TRBD1 matching 7 bases. The CDR3 protein is CASRLDRAGQPQHF. DNA for the CDR3: TGTGCCAGTAGACTCGACAGGGCAGGGCAGCCCCAGCATTTT.